The 19 T cell receptor beta chains given below trace back to one sample, sequenced in a study of T cell responses to AZD1222 COVID-19 vaccine. Here immunoSEQ multiplex PCR was the method, and the copy in TCRdb shows in-frame clones only, minus some. The profile shows 150,000 to 180,000 clones, roughly nine tenths of them singletons. Sequenced material: peripheral blood, taken on day 0 of AZD1222 vaccination. Receptors were obtained from an adult in good health.

The genes are TRBV29-1 and TRBJ2-5, with a tentative D call TRBD2 (7 bases). V was shortened by 3 bases and J by 1 base, with 18 bases between the two germline ends. The CDR3 sequence is 16 residues long. CDR1 SQVTM and CDR2 ANQGSEA come from the germline V gene. CDR3 coding DNA: TGCAGCGTTGACCCCACTTGGAGGGGGGGCCAAGAGACCCAGTACTTC. Translated: CSVDPTWRGGQETQYF.

The gene calls are TRBV29-1 and TRBJ1-1; weak D call: TRBD1 (5 bases). Germline V gene sequence: CDR1 SQVTM, CDR2 ANQGSEA. The CDR3 contains 14 residues. The germline V and J ends were trimmed by 1 base and 8 bases, with 17 bases remaining between them. CDR3 loop: CSVEAPDTGREAFF. In DNA form, the CDR3 reads TGCAGCGTTGAAGCCCCGGACACGGGGAGGGAAGCTTTCTTT.

This clone was recorded a few times. The chain recombines TRBV29-1 with TRBJ1-2; weak D call: TRBD1 (6 bases). CDR1 SQVTM and CDR2 ANQGSEA come from the germline V gene. The V and J ends lost 6 bases and 3 bases respectively, with 14 bases between them. The CDR3 has 13 amino acids. This chain's CDR3 is CSVVIRGHYGYTF. The CDR3 region has the DNA TGCAGCGTCGTTATCAGGGGCCACTATGGCTACACCTTC.

The chain links TRBV7-9 to TRBJ1-6, with a weak D call TRBD1 (6 bases). CDR1 and CDR2 (germline): SEHNR, FQNEAQ (reference sequence). This CDR3 spans 18 amino acids. Trimming removed 4 bases from V and 2 bases from J, with 18 bases in between. The CDR3 loop reads CASSSKRDTRAYNSPLHF. CDR3 bases: TGTGCCAGCAGCTCGAAGAGGGACACGAGAGCCTATAATTCACCCCTCCACTTT.

The rearrangement joins TRBV5-6 to TRBJ1-5, with 9 nucleotides matching TRBD1. The ends lost 4 bases at V and 4 bases at J; junction bases unmatched: 12. CDR3 length equals 17 residues. Germline CDR1 and CDR2: SGHDT and YYEEEE. DNA for the CDR3: TGTGCCAGCAGCGCGAGCCCGGGACAGGGCTTAAATCAGCCCCAGCATTTT. As protein: CASSASPGQGLNQPQHF.

The J gene is TRBJ2-7, the V gene TRBV5-6; no reliable D call. CDR1 is SGHDT and CDR2 is YYEEEE in the germline V gene. V lost 2 bases and J lost 0, with 12 bases in between. This CDR3 is 15 amino acids long. The CDR3 reads CASSLLHTSSYEQYF. DNA of the CDR3: TGTGCCAGCAGCTTATTGCACACGAGCTCCTACGAGCAGTACTTC.

The chain recombines TRBV6-5 with TRBJ1-1, with 7 bases fitting TRBD1. The CDR3 has 14 residues. Germline V gene lookup returns CDR1 MNHEY and CDR2 SVGAGI. V trimming: 6 bases; J trimming: 0 bases; junction bases outside the gene matches: 4. CDR3 nucleotide sequence: TGTGCCAGCAGCCTACAGGGGATGAACACTGAAGCTTTCTTT. Translating gives CASSLQGMNTEAFF.

The chain joins TRBV5-6 to TRBJ1-2; D is possibly TRBD1 (6 bases). The ends were cut back, 4 bases at V and 0 bases at J, with 19 bases in the middle. This CDR3 has 17 amino acids. The germline gives CDR1 SGHDT, CDR2 YYEEEE. The CDR3 spells CASSGGTPTYPNYGYTF. CDR3 coding DNA: TGTGCCAGCAGCGGCGGGACACCAACATATCCTAACTATGGCTACACCTTC.

This rearrangement joins TRBV27 to TRBJ2-5; TRBD1 matches 7 bases. The CDR3 is 15 residues long. Germline V gene sequence: CDR1 MNHEY, CDR2 SMNVEV (reference sequence). J gave up 4 bases and V 6 bases, and 11 bases lay outside the gene matches. The chain's CDR3 is CASSPQGGGGETQYF. The CDR3 nucleotides are TGTGCCAGCAGCCCCCAAGGGGGCGGCGGAGAGACCCAGTACTTC.

The J gene is TRBJ2-1, the V gene TRBV27; no clear D. Germline V gene sequence: CDR1 MNHEY, CDR2 SMNVEV (reference sequence). The V end lost 4 bases, the J end lost 5 bases, and 12 bases lay between the germline ends. The CDR3 is 14 amino acids. In nucleotides, the CDR3 is TGTGCCAGCAGTTCCGACGGCGCCCACAATGAGCAGTTCTTC. Translating gives CASSSDGAHNEQFF.

The chain has TRBV18 and TRBJ1-2; 7 positions match TRBD1. There are 14 residues in the CDR3. Germline CDR1 and CDR2: KGHSH and LQKENI. The V and J ends lost 1 base and 4 bases, in that order; junction bases with no gene match: 3. The DNA of the CDR3 is TGTGCCAGCTCACCACGACAGGGTGGCTATGGCTACACCTTC. This encodes CASSPRQGGYGYTF.

The chain employs TRBV7-3 and TRBJ2-1; 8 bases line up with TRBD2. The germline V gene has CDR1 SGHTA and CDR2 FQGTGA. There are 15 residues in the CDR3. V was pared by 2 bases and J by 5 bases, with 5 bases of the junction left unmatched. The CDR3 nucleotides are TGTGCCAGCAGCTTAGGGCTAGCGGGCGACAATGAGCAGTTCTTC. Protein sequence: CASSLGLAGDNEQFF. Filled out from reference TRBV7-3 and TRBJ2-1, the complete variable domain reads GAGVSQTPSNKVTEKGKYVELRCDPISGHTALYWYRQSLGQGPEFLIYFQGTGAADDSGLPNDRFFAVRPEGSVSTLKIQRTERGDSAVYLCASSLGLAGDNEQFFGPGTRLTVL.

This chain connects TRBV6-5 to TRBJ1-2, with D hard to call. This CDR3 is 15 amino acids long. Germline lookup yields CDR1 MNHEY and CDR2 SVGAGI. The V gene lost 0 bases and the J gene lost 6 bases, with 14 bases spanning the gap. The CDR3 DNA follows: TGTGCCAGCAGTTACTCACCCGATGGGGTCGATGGCTACACCTTC. Its protein is CASSYSPDGVDGYTF.

The chain uses TRBV6-5 and TRBJ1-2, with D hard to call. The germline V gene encodes CDR1 MNHEY and CDR2 SVGAGI. V dropped 6 bases and J dropped 0 bases, with 14 bases sitting between them. CDR3 size: 15 residues. The DNA for the CDR3 is TGTGCCAGCAGGGCAGGTCTAGATTCTAACTATGGCTACACCTTC. Amino acid sequence: CASRAGLDSNYGYTF.

The gene calls are TRBV14 and TRBJ2-7; 13 bases are a match to TRBD2. The CDR3 is made up of 17 amino acids. Germline CDR1 and CDR2: SGHDN and FVKESK. Unmatched junction bases numbered 12, after V lost 3 bases and J lost 7 bases. CDR3 amino acids: CASSHYRTSGSLGEQYF. The CDR3 region has the DNA TGTGCCAGCAGCCATTACCGGACTAGCGGGAGTCTCGGTGAGCAGTACTTC.

The chain has TRBV7-9 and TRBJ1-1; unclear D gene. V lost 5 bases and J lost 5, with 18 bases in between. The CDR3 is 15 amino acids. Germline CDR1 and CDR2: SEHNR and FQNEAQ (reference sequence). The CDR3 nucleotides are TGTGCCAGCAGCCCTCAGACGGGCGGGTGGACTGAAGCTTTCTTT. Residues: CASSPQTGGWTEAFF. Full variable domain (rest looked up from reference TRBV7-9 and TRBJ1-1): DTGVSQNPRHKITKRGQNVTFRCDPISEHNRLYWYRQTLGQGPEFLTYFQNEAQLEKSRLLSDRFSAERPKGSFSTLEIQRTEQGDSAMYLCASSPQTGGWTEAFFGQGTRLTVV.

J is TRBJ2-1 and V is TRBV7-8, with 13 bases fitting TRBD2. This CDR3 has 15 amino acids. V dropped 9 bases and J dropped 4; count of bases not matched to a gene: 6. The germline gives CDR1 SGHVS, CDR2 FQNEAQ. The CDR3 coding sequence is TGTGCCAGTAAACGGACTAGCGGGAGTTACAATGAGCAGTTCTTC. Translating gives CASKRTSGSYNEQFF.

V usage is TRBV7-9 and J usage is TRBJ1-4; no clear D. Between the trimmed V and J ends, which lost 5 bases and 0 bases, there was a span of 10 bases. The CDR3 runs to 15 residues. Germline loops: CDR1 SEHNR, CDR2 FQNEAQ (reference sequence). CDR3 sequence (DNA): TGTGCCAGCAGCGACCAGCCTGCAACTAATGAAAAACTGTTTTTT. Translated, it gives CASSDQPATNEKLFF.

The chain combines TRBV27 with TRBJ2-4, with D possibly being TRBD1 (6 bases). Germline V gives CDR1 MNHEY, CDR2 SMNVEV (reference sequence). V dropped 4 bases and J dropped 0 bases, with 13 bases sitting between them. There are 16 residues in the CDR3. DNA of the CDR3: TGTGCCAGCAGTTCATGGACAGAGTTAGCCAAAAACATTCAGTACTTC. Translation: CASSSWTELAKNIQYF.